Below are 8 T cell receptor beta chains sequenced from a single sample in a study of T cell repertoires in cytomegalovirus infection (dated by TCRdb to about 2019). For sequencing, an Illumina HiSeq 1500 was employed. TCRdb reprocessing: public reads trimmed at Q25 with fastp, clones called with MiXCR, in-frame beta chains kept. Every CDR3 protein is listed once, alongside the most common genes and DNA of its rows. The sample has nearly 450,000 distinct CDR3 sequences on record, approximately 31% of them singletons. The top ten clonotypes cover roughly an eighth of the sample. The material sequenced was PBMCs. The receptors were sampled from a human donor in good health (CMV status not recorded). Some clones in this sample may be carry-over from other donors' samples.

This clonotype was found a few times. CDR3 residues: CASSLASRGSDSPLHF. CDR3 DNA: TGTGCCAGCAGCTTGGCATCAAGAGGCTCTGATTCACCCCTCCACTTT. This chain links TRBV5-6 with TRBJ1-6, with D unresolved. The CDR3 is 16 residues long. Trimming shortened V by 0 bases and J by 8 bases, and 15 bases separated the two germline ends. Germline V gives CDR1 SGHDT, CDR2 YYEEEE.

This clonotype came up once. The chain links TRBV6-2 or TRBV6-3 to TRBJ2-1, with 8 bases that match TRBD1. The CDR3 covers 15 residues. Germline V gene sequence: CDR1 MNHEY, CDR2 SVGEGT. J was trimmed by 4 bases and V by 7 bases; bases with no gene match: 9. This CDR3 is CASTNLRQGYNEQFF. In DNA, the CDR3 is TGTGCCAGCACCAACCTCCGACAGGGGTACAATGAGCAGTTCTTC.

This clonotype was observed a handful of times. The J gene is TRBJ2-7, the V gene TRBV19; 7 bases line up with TRBD2. The germline CDR1 and CDR2 sequences are LNHDA and SQIVND (reference sequence). CDR3 length: 14 residues. Unmatched junction bases numbered 4, after V lost 3 bases and J lost 2 bases. In DNA form, the CDR3 reads TGTGCCAGTAGTATGGGAGCGGGGACCTACGAGCAGTACTTC. This sequence encodes CASSMGAGTYEQYF.

The CDR3 reads CSVLLASETQYF. CDR3 coding DNA: TGCAGCGTTTTGCTAGCGTCGGAGACCCAGTACTTC. The J gene is TRBJ2-5, the V gene TRBV29-1, with TRBD2 as a possible D gene (6 bases). The CDR3 loop spans 12 amino acids. Germline V gene sequence: CDR1 SQVTM, CDR2 ANQGSEA. The V gene lost 5 bases and the J gene lost 5 bases, with 12 bases spanning the gap.

This clonotype appeared a few times. The chain joins TRBV7-8 to TRBJ2-5; 10 positions match TRBD2. The germline gives CDR1 SGHVS, CDR2 FQNEAQ. CDR3 length equals 15 residues. V lost 2 bases and J lost 4; bases outside the gene matches: 4. CDR3 region: CASSLKRGGIETQYF. The CDR3 DNA sequence: TGTGCCAGCAGCTTAAAGCGGGGGGGGATAGAGACCCAGTACTTC. Full variable domain (rest looked up from reference TRBV7-8 and TRBJ2-5): GAGVSQSPRYKVAKRGQDVALRCDPISGHVSLFWYQQALGQGPEFLTYFQNEAQLDKSGLPSDRFFAERPEGSVSTLKIQRTQQEDSAVYLCASSLKRGGIETQYFGPGTRLLVL.

This clonotype appeared a single time. This rearrangement joins TRBV19 to TRBJ2-5, with 11 bases matching TRBD2. The J segment lost 4 bases and the V segment lost 7 bases, leaving 11 bases of the junction unmatched. This CDR3 spans 16 amino acids. Germline assignment: CDR1 LNHDA and CDR2 SQIVND (reference sequence). The CDR3 sequence: CASTPAASGGIETQYF. In DNA form, the CDR3 reads TGTGCCAGTACCCCGGCCGCTAGCGGGGGGATAGAGACCCAGTACTTC. Drawing the rest from reference TRBV19 and TRBJ2-5, the complete variable domain is DGGITQSPKYLFRKEGQNVTLSCEQNLNHDAMYWYRQDPGQGLRLIYYSQIVNDFQKGDIAEGYSVSREKKESFPLTVTSAQKNPTAFYLCASTPAASGGIETQYFGPGTRLLVL.

The chain carries TRBV12-3 or TRBV12-4 and TRBJ2-1; perhaps TRBD1 as D (6 bases). V shed 5 bases and J shed 2 bases, with 16 bases lying between them. The length of the CDR3 is 16 residues. The CDR3 DNA reads as TGTGCCAGCAGTCCCTCTCGACAGGCACCCTACAATGAGCAGTTCTTC. Amino acid sequence: CASSPSRQAPYNEQFF.

This clonotype was found a few times. The V and J genes are TRBV27 and TRBJ1-4, with unresolved D. There are 17 residues in the CDR3. The V gene's germline CDR1 is MNHEY and CDR2 SMNVEV (reference sequence). The germline V and J ends were trimmed by 3 bases and 2 bases, with 16 bases remaining between them. The CDR3 reads CASSFRSPTATNEKLFF. CDR3 nucleotides: TGTGCCAGCAGTTTTAGGTCTCCCACGGCGACTAATGAAAAACTGTTTTTT.